The 26 T cell receptor beta chains in this list originate from one sample, sequenced in a study of OX40 agonist ivuxolimab in advanced cancers. Only in-frame clones appear in the TCRdb table, and some are missing; sequencing was by immunoSEQ multiplex PCR. The sample shows tens of thousands of clones, about 89% of them seen only once. The source material was CD4+ or CD8+ T cells sorted from blood, sampled in a trial of the OX40 agonist ivuxolimab. The receptors derive from an adult with an advanced solid tumor such as melanoma, head and neck, liver or kidney cancer.

By share, this clone counts as medium-sized (0.01 to 0.1%). The chain is built from TRBV6-4 and TRBJ2-6; 11 nucleotides align to TRBD1. The germline CDR1 and CDR2 sequences are MRHNA and SNTAGT. J was trimmed by 2 bases and V by 4 bases; bases with no gene match: 1. The CDR3 length is 16 residues. This CDR3 is CASSGTGGAGANVLTF. CDR3 DNA sequence: TGTGCCAGCAGTGGGACAGGGGGCGCTGGGGCCAACGTCCTGACTTTC.

J is TRBJ2-5 and V is TRBV27; TRBD2 matches 7 bases. Germline V lookup: CDR1 MNHEY, CDR2 SMNVEV (reference sequence). This CDR3 has 15 residues. The J segment lost 5 bases and the V segment lost 5 bases, leaving 11 bases of the junction unmatched. The CDR3 is CASSALRERPETQYF. The DNA of the CDR3 is TGTGCCAGCAGTGCCTTGCGGGAGCGTCCCGAGACCCAGTACTTC.

V is TRBV28 and J is TRBJ1-2; D uncertain. The CDR3 totals 15 residues. Germline assignment: CDR1 MDHEN and CDR2 SYDVKM. V was clipped by 11 bases and J by 7 bases, with 26 bases between them. CDR3 bases: TGTGCCTCCCTCCCGTTACGGGAAGGACTTGGTGGCTACACCTTC. It translates to CASLPLREGLGGYTF.

The chain joins TRBV5-1 to TRBJ2-7; 9 bases line up with TRBD1. The CDR3 sequence is 15 residues long. Losses at the gene ends were 0 bases for V and 5 bases for J; bases not matched to a gene: 6. Germline lookup yields CDR1 SGHRS and CDR2 YFSETQ. This CDR3 is CASSLEGQGIDEQYF. In DNA, the CDR3 is TGCGCCAGCAGCTTGGAGGGACAGGGTATCGACGAGCAGTACTTC. Drawing the rest from reference TRBV5-1 and TRBJ2-7, the complete variable domain is KAGVTQTPRYLIKTRGQQVTLSCSPISGHRSVSWYQQTPGQGLQFLFEYFSETQRNKGNFPGRFSGRQFSNSRSEMNVSTLELGDSALYLCASSLEGQGIDEQYFGPGTRLTVT.

Here the CDR3 reads CASYFPRDRVTYEQYF. The CDR3 DNA sequence: TGTGCCAGCTACTTCCCCCGGGACAGGGTAACCTACGAGCAGTACTTC. This sequence joins TRBV7-9 and TRBJ2-7; the match to TRBD1 covers 9 bases. Trimming at V came to 8 bases and at J to 2 bases, leaving 13 bases not matched to a gene. CDR1 is SEHNR and CDR2 is FQNEAQ in the germline V gene (reference sequence). The CDR3 extends over 16 amino acids. The whole variable domain, filled in from reference TRBV7-9 and TRBJ2-7, reads DTGVSQNPRHKITKRGQNVTFRCDPISEHNRLYWYRQTLGQGPEFLTYFQNEAQLEKSRLLSDRFSAERPKGSFSTLEIQRTEQGDSAMYLCASYFPRDRVTYEQYFGPGTRLTVT.

Of note for this clone: The same CDR3 can be traced to other DNA sequences in this sample. This chain joins TRBV15 and TRBJ1-5; tentatively, D is TRBD1 (6 bases). Per the germline V gene, CDR1 is LNHNV and CDR2 is YYDKDF (reference sequence). Trimming removed 0 bases from V and 1 base from J, with 7 bases in between. The CDR3 is made up of 15 amino acids. Here the CDR3 DNA reads TGTGCCACCAGCAGAGACAGGGGCAGCAATCAGCCCCAGCATTTT. Its protein is CATSRDRGSNQPQHF.

This sequence joins TRBV28 and TRBJ2-7; a weak D match, TRBD1 (6 bases). This CDR3 is built from 14 residues. Germline V gene lookup returns CDR1 MDHEN and CDR2 SYDVKM. With 8 bases removed from V and 0 bases from J, the gap between germline ends came to 14 bases. CDR3 region: CASGWQGSSYEQYF. Written as DNA, the CDR3 is TGTGCCAGCGGATGGCAGGGGAGCTCCTACGAGCAGTACTTC.

The V and J genes are TRBV29-1 and TRBJ1-3; maybe TRBD1 (5 bases). The CDR3 extends over 15 amino acids. Deletions cut 5 bases from V and 5 bases from J, with 19 bases between. CDR1 SQVTM and CDR2 ANQGSEA come from the germline V gene. The CDR3 sequence: CSVLPTGTDRNTIYF. The CDR3 coding sequence is TGCAGCGTTTTACCAACCGGGACCGACAGAAACACCATATATTTT.

The chain carries TRBV11-2 and TRBJ1-1; no reliable D call. CDR3 length equals 13 residues. Germline CDR1 is SGHAT and CDR2 is FQNNGV. V dropped 4 bases and J dropped 1 base, with 7 bases sitting between them. CDR3 sequence (DNA): TGTGCCAGCAGCTCCACGCCGAACACTGAAGCTTTCTTT. It encodes CASSSTPNTEAFF.

The V call is TRBV7-8, the J call TRBJ2-7; 10 nucleotides agree with TRBD2. The ends lost 5 bases at V and 3 bases at J; junction bases unmatched: 10. Germline loops: CDR1 SGHVS, CDR2 FQNEAQ. The CDR3 loop spans 16 amino acids. The CDR3 protein is CASSTRGASGSYEQYF. The DNA of the CDR3 is TGTGCCAGCAGCACCCGCGGGGCTAGCGGGAGCTACGAGCAGTACTTC.

The genes are TRBV7-9 and TRBJ1-2, with D uncertain. Germline CDR1 SEHNR, CDR2 FQNEAQ (reference sequence). The CDR3 covers 13 residues. V was trimmed by 4 bases and J by 3 bases, leaving 9 bases between them. The CDR3 region has the DNA TGTGCCAGCAGCTATCAGGCATACTATGGCTACACCTTC. This sequence encodes CASSYQAYYGYTF.

The V and J genes are TRBV6-5 and TRBJ1-1, with TRBD1 matching over 9 bases. Germline V CDR1 and CDR2: MNHEY, SVGAGI. The CDR3 is 13 amino acids. V lost 6 bases to trimming and J lost 11 bases; unmatched junction nucleotides: 10. CDR3 loop: CASSLMTGGDAFF. CDR3 nucleotide sequence: TGTGCCAGCAGCTTGATGACAGGGGGGGACGCTTTCTTT.

Here the CDR3 DNA reads TGTGCCAGCAGTCAGGGGACTAGCACAGATACGCAGTATTTT. Translated: CASSQGTSTDTQYF. The chain uses TRBV6-5 and TRBJ2-3, with D tentatively TRBD1 or TRBD2 (6 bases each). Trimming cost V 5 bases and J 0 bases, with 9 bases left between them. Germline-derived CDR1 and CDR2 are MNHEY and SVGAGI. The CDR3 runs 14 residues.

This clone was observed a single time. This chain connects TRBV7-8 to TRBJ2-1, with 10 nucleotides matching TRBD2. Looked up from germline, CDR1 is SGHVS and CDR2 is FQNEAQ. J gave up 0 bases and V 1 base, and 6 bases lay outside the gene matches. The CDR3 sequence is 18 residues long. CDR3 protein: CASSLVSGRLSSYNEQFF. The CDR3 DNA is TGTGCCAGCAGCTTAGTTAGCGGGAGGCTAAGCTCCTACAATGAGCAGTTCTTC.

This chain links TRBV6-1 with TRBJ2-6; D may be TRBD2 (6 bases). Germline V gene data show CDR1 as MNHNS and CDR2 as SASEGT. CDR3 size: 14 residues. V lost 5 bases and J 2 bases, leaving 7 bases between the germline ends. CDR3: CASSPGAGANVLTF. CDR3 nucleotides: TGTGCCAGCAGTCCGGGGGCTGGGGCCAACGTCCTGACTTTC.

The rearrangement links TRBV11-1 to TRBJ1-1; D is undetermined. V was cut by 1 base and J by 3 bases, with 9 bases left in between. The V gene's germline CDR1 is SGHAT and CDR2 FQDESV (reference sequence). There are 14 residues in the CDR3. The CDR3: CASSLEFAYTEAFF. The CDR3 DNA reads TGTGCCAGCAGCTTAGAGTTTGCTTACACTGAAGCTTTCTTT.

V gene TRBV5-4 combines with J gene TRBJ2-7, with unresolved D. V was trimmed by 0 bases and J by 6 bases, leaving 16 bases between them. The length of the CDR3 is 15 residues. Germline-derived CDR1 and CDR2 are SGHNT and YYREEE (reference sequence). The CDR3 DNA sequence: TGTGCCAGCAGCTTGGAGGGTCAAAGGGTCGCCGAGCAGTACTTC. It translates to CASSLEGQRVAEQYF.

This sequence joins TRBV11-2 and TRBJ2-2; possibly TRBD1 for D (5 bases). CDR3 size: 17 residues. The ends were cut back, 0 bases at V and 0 bases at J, with 11 bases in the middle. Germline CDR1 is SGHAT and CDR2 is FQNNGV. The CDR3 DNA reads TGTGCCAGCAGCTTAGAGATCGGCAGGGCGAACACCGGGGAGCTGTTTTTT. Protein product: CASSLEIGRANTGELFF.

J is TRBJ1-1 and V is TRBV7-9; D is ambiguous. V was pared by 1 base and J by 7 bases, with 7 bases between. The CDR3 is 12 amino acids. Germline CDR1 reads SEHNR; CDR2 reads FQNEAQ (reference sequence). The CDR3 region has the DNA TGTGCCAGCAGCTTAGTACGAGTTGAAGCTTTCTTT. It specifies CASSLVRVEAFF.

The chain uses TRBV7-9 and TRBJ1-2; 10 bases are shared with TRBD1. CDR1 and CDR2 from the germline V gene are SEHNR and FQNEAQ (reference sequence). The CDR3 totals 13 residues. J gave up 8 bases and V 5 bases, and 5 bases lay outside the gene matches. The CDR3 sequence: CASSDRGRDGYTF. CDR3 DNA sequence: TGTGCCAGCAGCGACAGGGGGCGCGACGGCTACACCTTC. The whole variable domain, filled in from reference TRBV7-9 and TRBJ1-2, reads DTGVSQNPRHKITKRGQNVTFRCDPISEHNRLYWYRQTLGQGPEFLTYFQNEAQLEKSRLLSDRFSAERPKGSFSTLEIQRTEQGDSAMYLCASSDRGRDGYTFGSGTRLTVV.

The chain has TRBV7-9 and TRBJ2-1; the match to TRBD1 covers 7 bases. This CDR3 contains 15 residues. The germline gives CDR1 SEHNR, CDR2 FQNEAQ (reference sequence). Trimming cost V 6 bases and J 1 base; bases outside gene matches: 6. CDR3 coding DNA: TGTGCCAGCAGTTCGACAGGGAATTCCTACAATGAGCAGTTCTTC. This codes for CASSSTGNSYNEQFF.

The gene calls are TRBV19 and TRBJ2-7, with 11 positions matching TRBD2. Trimming removed 3 bases from V and 6 bases from J; junction bases left unmatched: 4. This CDR3 has 14 residues. The germline gives CDR1 LNHDA, CDR2 SQIVND (reference sequence). CDR3 nucleotide sequence: TGTGCCAGTAGTATCGAACTAGCGGGAGCCGAGCAGTACTTC. It codes for CASSIELAGAEQYF.

The chain joins TRBV28 to TRBJ2-1; unclear D gene. The CDR3 consists of 15 residues. V gave up 4 bases and J gave up 0 bases, with 10 bases separating them. The V gene's germline CDR1 is MDHEN and CDR2 SYDVKM. CDR3 DNA sequence: TGTGCCAGCAGTTCCGAGGTCACCTCCTACAATGAGCAGTTCTTC. Protein sequence: CASSSEVTSYNEQFF.

The V and J genes are TRBV28 and TRBJ2-7; 7 bases are a match to TRBD2. V lost 5 bases and J lost 3; bases outside the gene matches: 1. There are 12 residues in the CDR3. The V gene's germline CDR1 is MDHEN and CDR2 SYDVKM. The CDR3 nucleotides are TGTGCCAGCAGTCGCGGGGGCTACGAGCAGTACTTC. This sequence encodes CASSRGGYEQYF. Full variable domain (rest looked up from reference TRBV28 and TRBJ2-7): DVKVTQSSRYLVKRTGEKVFLECVQDMDHENMFWYRQDPGLGLRLIYFSYDVKMKEKGDIPEGYSVSREKKERFSLILESASTNQTSMYLCASSRGGYEQYFGPGTRLTVT.

The chain couples TRBV6-5 to TRBJ1-4; 11 positions agree with TRBD1. The germline V gene encodes CDR1 MNHEY and CDR2 SVGAGI. The CDR3 extends over 14 amino acids. V was clipped by 6 bases and J by 8 bases; unmatched bases: 5. The CDR3 reads CASSPGTGGEKLFF. DNA of the CDR3: TGTGCCAGCAGCCCCGGGACAGGGGGAGAAAAACTGTTTTTT.

The CDR3 sequence is CASSLSRGGSPLHF. DNA for the CDR3: TGTGCCAGCAGCTTATCCAGGGGCGGGTCACCCCTCCACTTT. The chain combines TRBV7-9 with TRBJ1-6; possible D gene TRBD1, 6 bases. CDR1 is SEHNR and CDR2 is FQNEAQ in the germline V gene (reference sequence). V was shortened by 2 bases and J by 10 bases, with 12 bases between the two germline ends. This CDR3 region has 14 residues.